This entry features one T cell receptor (beta chain) sequence. As yet, its antigen is unknown. The CDR3 extends over 13 amino acids. The germline gives CDR1 SGHTA, CDR2 FQGNSA. Deletions cut 0 bases from V and 6 bases from J, with 7 bases between. Unique molecular identifiers were used to barcode this TCRbeta library. TCRdb ran MiXCR on the PCR reads and lists one entry per CDR3 protein. Of about 830,000 distinct CDR3 sequences detected, 16% appear once; the ten largest clones hold about 4.6%. The sample is drawn from a study of T-cell reconstitution after alpha-beta-depleted transplantation in children. General study results and limits: Several hundred rapidly expanded clones from non-depleted graft cells reportedly supplied alpha-beta T cells about two months post-transplant. The origin of high day-60 TCRbeta diversity in some patients lay in surviving recipient T cells and thymic progenitors. One year after transplant, T-cell counts and diversity came mostly from newly produced T cells.

V is TRBV7-2 and J is TRBJ2-3; no clear D. Here the sequenced sample was PBMCs, mostly from graft donor cells, taken 360 days after TCRalphabeta/CD19-depleted stem cell transplant. This clonotype was obtained from a male patient younger than 18 who had a stem cell transplant for acute lymphoblastic leukemia, so the T cells may come from the graft donor. In DNA, the CDR3 is TGTGCCAGCAGCTTAGCCCCTCACGATACGCAGTATTTT. This encodes CASSLAPHDTQYF.